This passage covers 21 T cell receptor beta chains from one sample sequenced in a study of control samples from healthy donors and cancer patients. TCRdb's table, derived via immunoSEQ multiplex PCR, lists solely in-frame clones and lacks some. The table has approximately 87,000 clones, approximately 94% seen once. Sequences were obtained from PBMCs. Receptors originate from a woman in her thirties or forties with lung cancer.

J is TRBJ1-2 and V is TRBV24-1, with TRBD1 identical over 11 bases. Trimming cost V 4 bases and J 7 bases; bases outside gene matches: 7. The CDR3 is 15 residues long. Looked up from germline, CDR1 is KGHDR and CDR2 is SFDVKD. The chain's CDR3 is CATSDPGQGVGGYTF. CDR3 coding DNA: TGTGCCACCAGTGACCCGGGACAGGGGGTGGGTGGCTACACCTTC.

J is TRBJ2-3 and V is TRBV2, with 14 bases identical to TRBD2. The germline gives CDR1 SNHLY, CDR2 FYNNEI. This CDR3 is 17 amino acids long. After removal of 4 bases from V and 2 bases from J, the junction contained 5 bases not matched to a gene. In DNA, the CDR3 is TGTGCCAGCAGTGTAAAGGGACTAGCGGGAGACACAGATACGCAGTATTTT. The encoded protein is CASSVKGLAGDTDTQYF.

V is TRBV27 and J is TRBJ1-6; tentatively, D is TRBD1 (5 bases). This CDR3 is 19 amino acids long. Germline loops: CDR1 MNHEY, CDR2 SMNVEV (reference sequence). V lost 3 bases and J 0 bases, leaving 18 bases between the germline ends. The CDR3 region has the DNA TGTGCCAGCAGTTTTTGGGGGACGGCGATTAGCTCCTATAATTCACCCCTCCACTTT. This translates into CASSFWGTAISSYNSPLHF.

This chain uses TRBV2 with TRBJ1-2; tentative D call: TRBD1 (6 bases). The germline V gene has CDR1 SNHLY and CDR2 FYNNEI. V lost 4 bases to trimming and J lost 5 bases, with 29 bases between them. The CDR3 has 19 residues. CDR3 DNA: TGTGCCAGCAGTGGGGGGGAACAGGGACCCTACCGACCCTCTTATGGCTACACCTTC. This encodes CASSGGEQGPYRPSYGYTF.

The chain employs TRBV9 and TRBJ2-7, with D unclear. The CDR3 covers 13 residues. V shed 4 bases and J shed 2 bases, with 10 bases lying between them. In germline, CDR1 is SGDLS, CDR2 YYNGEE. This chain's CDR3 is CASSPPGAYEQYF. As DNA, the CDR3 is TGTGCCAGCAGCCCCCCCGGCGCCTACGAGCAGTACTTC.

As regards this clone: A junction boundary mismatches the germline segment, possibly from a read error. The V call is TRBV24-1, the J call TRBJ2-2; the match to TRBD1 covers 8 bases. The CDR3 has 14 amino acids. Germline V gene data show CDR1 as KGHDR and CDR2 as SFDVKD. The DNA for the CDR3 is TGTACCACCGGCCTGACAGGGGTAGGCGGGGAGCTGTTTTTT. Translation: CTTGLTGVGGELFF.

The chain joins TRBV19 to TRBJ2-2, with TRBD1 matching over 11 bases. Germline CDR1 reads LNHDA; CDR2 reads SQIVND (reference sequence). This CDR3 has 18 residues. V lost 4 bases to trimming and J lost 4 bases; unmatched junction nucleotides: 11. The CDR3 region has the DNA TGTGCCAGTAGTACCCTTACCGGACAGGGGGCGGGCACCGGGGAGCTGTTTTTT. It yields the protein CASSTLTGQGAGTGELFF.

The chain links TRBV30 to TRBJ2-7; D possibly corresponds to TRBD1 (5 bases). Between the trimmed V and J ends, which lost 4 bases and 1 base, there was a span of 20 bases. Germline CDR1 is GTSNPN and CDR2 is SVGIG (reference sequence). The CDR3 extends over 16 amino acids. CDR3 residues: CAWTRAWQGISYEQYF. The CDR3 bases are TGTGCCTGGACCCGAGCGTGGCAGGGAATATCCTACGAGCAGTACTTC. Using reference TRBV30 and TRBJ2-7 for the parts outside the CDR3, the full variable domain is SQTIHQWPATLVQPVGSPLSLECTVEGTSNPNLYWYRQAAGRGLQLLFYSVGIGQISSEVPQNLSASRPQDRQFILSSKKLLLSDSGFYLCAWTRAWQGISYEQYFGPGTRLTVT.

This chain uses TRBV4-1 with TRBJ1-1; D may be TRBD1 (6 bases). Between the trimmed V and J ends, which lost 3 bases and 2 bases, there was a span of 13 bases. CDR3 length equals 15 residues. Germline loops: CDR1 MGHRA, CDR2 YSYEKL. CDR3 loop: CASSQYSGDNTEAFF. The CDR3 coding sequence is TGCGCCAGCAGCCAGTATTCAGGGGACAACACTGAAGCTTTCTTT.

This clone was seen only once. DNA of the CDR3: TGTGCCATCAGTGAGTCGCTAGCGGGGGGCACACTAGCCAAAAACATTCAGTACTTC. Translation: CAISESLAGGTLAKNIQYF. This rearrangement joins TRBV10-3 to TRBJ2-4; 11 nucleotides match TRBD2. V lost 0 bases, J lost 0 bases, and 7 bases stayed unmatched. The CDR3 sequence is 19 residues long. The germline gives CDR1 ENHRY, CDR2 SYGVKD.

The chain combines TRBV7-2 with TRBJ1-6; a possible D gene is TRBD1 (6 bases). The CDR3 sequence is 15 residues long. Looked up from germline, CDR1 is SGHTA and CDR2 is FQGNSA. V lost 0 bases and J 10 bases, leaving 13 bases between the germline ends. CDR3 nucleotide sequence: TGTGCCAGCAGCTTAGCAGGGGGTTCTGTGTCACCCCTCCACTTT. The encoded protein is CASSLAGGSVSPLHF.

The rearrangement joins TRBV19 to TRBJ2-3; possibly TRBD1 or TRBD2 for D (5 bases each). This CDR3 is 16 amino acids long. Germline V gene data show CDR1 as LNHDA and CDR2 as SQIVND (reference sequence). V lost 6 bases, J lost 1 base, and 17 bases lay in between. The CDR3 loop is CASRGPGGPGTDTQYF. The CDR3 DNA follows: TGTGCCAGTAGGGGACCGGGCGGGCCGGGCACAGATACGCAGTATTTT.

V usage is TRBV19 and J usage is TRBJ1-2; D is ambiguous. Germline V gives CDR1 LNHDA, CDR2 SQIVND (reference sequence). This CDR3 has 13 residues. Trimming removed 8 bases at V and 0 bases at J, with 10 bases between. CDR3 sequence (DNA): TGTGCCAGTGATGACATACCTAACTATGGCTACACCTTC. It specifies CASDDIPNYGYTF.

V gene TRBV6-6 combines with J gene TRBJ2-7, with 7 bases matching TRBD2. The CDR3 contains 14 residues. CDR1 and CDR2 from the germline V gene are MNHNY and SVGAGI (reference sequence). With 2 bases clipped from V and 4 bases from J, the junction kept 5 bases outside the gene matches. For the CDR3, the DNA is TGTGCCAGCAGTTACGGGACTACCGGTTACGAGCAGTACTTC. Encoded protein: CASSYGTTGYEQYF.

J is TRBJ1-3 and V is TRBV4-1, with a weak D call TRBD1 (5 bases). The germline CDR1 and CDR2 sequences are MGHRA and YSYEKL. The CDR3 totals 15 residues. The germline V and J ends were trimmed by 4 bases and 0 bases, with 10 bases remaining between them. The chain's CDR3 is CASSPTTASGNTIYF. For the CDR3, the DNA is TGCGCCAGCAGCCCTACGACAGCCTCTGGAAACACCATATATTTT.

The chain recombines TRBV29-1 with TRBJ2-7, with TRBD1 matching 11 bases. The CDR3 spans 13 residues. Germline CDR1 reads SQVTM; CDR2 reads ANQGSEA. Trimming at V came to 6 bases and at J to 6 bases, leaving 7 bases not matched to a gene. The CDR3: CSVYPGTGGEQYF. For the CDR3, the DNA is TGCAGCGTCTACCCCGGGACAGGGGGCGAGCAGTACTTC.

The rearrangement joins TRBV28 to TRBJ2-7; 7 bases agree with TRBD1. The CDR3 totals 14 residues. V shed 6 bases and J 1 base; nucleotides not matched to a gene: 6. Germline-derived CDR1 and CDR2 are MDHEN and SYDVKM. This CDR3 reads CASRLQGESYEQYF. The CDR3 DNA reads as TGTGCCAGCAGACTTCAGGGGGAGTCCTACGAGCAGTACTTC.

The V gene is TRBV5-6, the J gene TRBJ1-2; 9 bases align to TRBD1. The CDR3 totals 14 residues. Unmatched junction bases numbered 3, after V lost 0 bases and J lost 6 bases. Germline CDR1 is SGHDT and CDR2 is YYEEEE. CDR3: CASSLGTGVDGYTF. The CDR3 nucleotides are TGTGCCAGCAGCTTGGGGACAGGGGTCGATGGCTACACCTTC.

The chain employs TRBV6-9 and TRBJ1-1; D remains unclear. Trimming took off 0 bases at V and 1 base at J, with 9 bases between the two ends. The germline gives CDR1 MNHGY, CDR2 SVAAGI. CDR3 size: 15 residues. DNA for the CDR3: TGTGCCAGCAGTTATTCGAGGTCAGGGAACACTGAAGCTTTCTTT. Translating it yields CASSYSRSGNTEAFF.

The gene calls are TRBV4-1 and TRBJ2-1; D gene unclear. The V gene lost 0 bases and the J gene lost 6 bases, with 6 bases spanning the gap. Germline-derived CDR1 and CDR2 are MGHRA and YSYEKL. This CDR3 contains 13 residues. For the CDR3, the DNA is TGCGCCAGCAGCCAAGATCGGAGCAATGAGCAGTTCTTC. Translating gives CASSQDRSNEQFF.

The chain has TRBV6-5 and TRBJ1-4; D is unclear. This CDR3 has 11 amino acids. CDR1 is MNHEY and CDR2 is SVGAGI in the germline V gene. Trimming took off 6 bases at V and 5 bases at J, with 4 bases between the two ends. The CDR3, as DNA: TGTGCCAGCAGCAGAAATGAAAAACTGTTTTTT. The encoded protein is CASSRNEKLFF.